A single sample gave rise to the 21 T cell receptor beta chains below, sequenced in a study of T cell responses to AZD1222 COVID-19 vaccine listed by TCRdb under 2021. The library was obtained by the immunoSEQ multiplex PCR assay. TCRdb took over this immuneACCESS table, retaining in-frame rearrangements with V and J assigned. Such tables are incomplete; in checked studies, under half of the missing clones stem from an unresolved V gene, and the remainder is unexplained. The sample table lists around 100,000 clones, around 92% of them with a count of one. The leading ten clones occupy less than 55% of the sample. Reading the label with the study, this specimen's time point is: baseline before first vaccination. Material: peripheral blood, obtained on day 0 of AZD1222 vaccination. The source of these receptors is an adult in good health.

The chain joins TRBV28 to TRBJ1-4, with no clear D. Germline V gene lookup returns CDR1 MDHEN and CDR2 SYDVKM. V lost 5 bases and J lost 0, with 7 bases in between. The CDR3 loop spans 14 amino acids. The CDR3, as DNA: TGTGCCAGCAGTCTGGCCGCAACTAATGAAAAACTGTTTTTT. Translated: CASSLAATNEKLFF.

The rearrangement links TRBV6-2 or TRBV6-3 to TRBJ2-1; no definite D call. Trimming removed 0 bases from V and 0 bases from J, with 15 bases in between. The length of the CDR3 is 18 residues. Per germline, CDR1 MNHEY and CDR2 SVGEGT. CDR3 loop: CASSYSVVLRSSYNEQFF. For the CDR3, the DNA is TGTGCCAGCAGTTACTCGGTCGTCCTGCGGAGCTCCTACAATGAGCAGTTCTTC.

The V call is TRBV29-1, the J call TRBJ2-3, with D possibly matching TRBD2 (6 bases). This CDR3 has 13 residues. Germline lookup yields CDR1 SQVTM and CDR2 ANQGSEA. The chain's CDR3 is CVGGGSSTDTQYF. The CDR3 nucleotides read TGCGTGGGTGGGGGGTCCTCCACAGATACGCAGTATTTT.

This clone was detected a few times. This CDR3 reads CASSLGTRNTEAFF. CDR3 DNA: TGTGCCAGCAGCCTCGGGACCAGGAACACTGAAGCTTTCTTT. The chain uses TRBV7-9 and TRBJ1-1, with TRBD1 as a possible D gene (5 bases). V was trimmed by 5 bases and J by 1 base, leaving 11 bases between them. This CDR3 has 14 amino acids. CDR1 is SEHNR and CDR2 is FQNEAQ in the germline V gene (reference sequence).

The genes are TRBV14 and TRBJ2-5; a weak D match, TRBD2 (5 bases). Germline assignment: CDR1 SGHDN and CDR2 FVKESK. The CDR3 is made up of 14 amino acids. Trimming stripped 2 bases from V and 5 bases from J, with 12 bases between. CDR3 sequence (DNA): TGTGCCAGCAGCCAACAGAGGGTGGGGGAGACCCAGTACTTC. Translation: CASSQQRVGETQYF.

The V gene is TRBV9, the J gene TRBJ1-6; D call uncertain. CDR1 and CDR2 (germline): SGDLS, YYNGEE. Trimming left V 0 bases short and J 10 bases short, with 8 bases between. CDR3 length: 13 amino acids. CDR3 coding DNA: TGTGCCAGCAGCGTAGAGTGGGGATCACCCCTCCACTTT. Its protein is CASSVEWGSPLHF.

The chain carries TRBV4-2 and TRBJ1-1; D perhaps matches TRBD1 (6 bases). The CDR3 is 15 amino acids. V was cut by 1 base and J by 5 bases, with 14 bases left in between. CDR1 is LGHNA, CDR2 YNFKEQ, per germline. Here the CDR3 DNA reads TGTGCCAGCAGCCAAGTGGCCGGGGGCAATACTGAAGCTTTCTTT. This sequence encodes CASSQVAGGNTEAFF.

The chain carries TRBV30 and TRBJ1-5; D ambiguous. The CDR3 is made up of 13 amino acids. The germline V and J ends were trimmed by 1 base and 1 base, with 5 bases remaining between them. The V gene's germline CDR1 is GTSNPN and CDR2 SVGIG (reference sequence). CDR3 coding DNA: TGTGCCTGGAGTGCACCGAGCAATCAGCCCCAGCATTTT. Amino acids: CAWSAPSNQPQHF. Combining the CDR3 with reference TRBV30 and TRBJ1-5 gives the whole variable domain SQTIHQWPATLVQPVGSPLSLECTVEGTSNPNLYWYRQAAGRGLQLLFYSVGIGQISSEVPQNLSASRPQDRQFILSSKKLLLSDSGFYLCAWSAPSNQPQHFGDGTRLSIL.

V and J are TRBV12-3 or TRBV12-4 and TRBJ1-1; 7 bases are a match to TRBD1. Trimming at V came to 6 bases and at J to 2 bases, leaving 3 bases not matched to a gene. The CDR3 is made up of 13 amino acids. The CDR3 sequence: CASRYRGNTEAFF. In DNA form, the CDR3 reads TGTGCCAGCAGATACAGGGGAAACACTGAAGCTTTCTTT.

The chain employs TRBV7-2 and TRBJ1-1; D is possibly TRBD1 (6 bases). The V and J ends lost 1 base and 1 base respectively, with 10 bases between them. Germline V gene lookup returns CDR1 SGHTA and CDR2 FQGNSA. The CDR3 runs 15 residues. The CDR3 protein is CASSLGPGENTEAFF. The CDR3 DNA reads as TGTGCCAGCAGCTTAGGCCCAGGGGAGAACACTGAAGCTTTCTTT.

J is TRBJ1-5 and V is TRBV7-9; 8 bases line up with TRBD1. Germline-derived CDR1 and CDR2 are SEHNR and FQNEAQ (reference sequence). J lost 6 bases, V lost 5 bases, and 6 bases had no gene match. The CDR3 loop spans 14 amino acids. CDR3 bases: TGTGCCAGCAGCCGCGGGACAGGAAGTCAGCCCCAGCATTTT. Its protein product is CASSRGTGSQPQHF.

V is TRBV28 and J is TRBJ2-7; maybe TRBD1 (5 bases). CDR3 length: 13 amino acids. Trimming cost V 2 bases and J 10 bases, with 15 bases left between them. The germline CDR1 and CDR2 sequences are MDHEN and SYDVKM. CDR3 residues: CASSLAQGRSQYF. In DNA form, the CDR3 reads TGTGCCAGCAGTTTAGCCCAGGGCCGCTCCCAGTACTTC.

The chain is built from TRBV10-2 and TRBJ1-1, with D tentatively TRBD1 (5 bases). In germline, CDR1 is WSHSY, CDR2 SAAADI. V was trimmed by 6 bases and J by 6 bases, leaving 14 bases between them. This CDR3 has 13 amino acids. The CDR3 DNA reads TGCGCCAGCAGGGACAACGGTAACGCTGAAGCTTTCTTT. As protein: CASRDNGNAEAFF.

The V gene is TRBV7-2, the J gene TRBJ2-7; TRBD2 is a possible D gene (6 bases). The CDR3 contains 15 residues. Per germline, CDR1 SGHTA and CDR2 FQGNSA. Trimming removed 2 bases from V and 2 bases from J, with 13 bases in between. The DNA for the CDR3 is TGTGCCAGCAGCTTAACGGGGGTATCGGCCTACGAGCAGTACTTC. Protein: CASSLTGVSAYEQYF. Combining the CDR3 with reference TRBV7-2 and TRBJ2-7 gives the whole variable domain GAGVSQSPSNKVTEKGKDVELRCDPISGHTALYWYRQSLGQGLEFLIYFQGNSAPDKSGLPSDRFSAERTGGSVSTLTIQRTQQEDSAVYLCASSLTGVSAYEQYFGPGTRLTVT.

The chain couples TRBV28 to TRBJ1-5; perhaps TRBD1 as D (5 bases). The CDR3 is made up of 12 amino acids. Germline V gene sequence: CDR1 MDHEN, CDR2 SYDVKM. The germline V and J ends were trimmed by 6 bases and 6 bases, with 9 bases remaining between them. CDR3: CASSQGFQPQHF. DNA for the CDR3: TGTGCCAGCAGCCAGGGCTTTCAGCCCCAGCATTTT.

The rearrangement links TRBV20-1 to TRBJ2-7; TRBD2 agrees at 7 bases. The length of the CDR3 is 11 residues. V lost 8 bases and J lost 2; bases outside the gene matches: 3. In germline, CDR1 is DFQATT, CDR2 SNEGSKA (reference sequence). CDR3 DNA: TGCAGTTCGGGACTAACCTACGAGCAGTACTTC. It yields the protein CSSGLTYEQYF.

The V gene is TRBV5-6, the J gene TRBJ1-3; 10 bases match TRBD1. V lost 3 bases and J lost 4; bases outside the gene matches: 7. CDR1 is SGHDT, CDR2 YYEEEE, per germline. The CDR3 has 16 amino acids. As DNA, the CDR3 is TGTGCCAGCAGCTGGTGGGACAGGGGCTACGGAAACACCATATATTTT. Translated: CASSWWDRGYGNTIYF. Full variable domain (remainder filled in from reference TRBV5-6 and TRBJ1-3): DAGVTQSPTHLIKTRGQQVTLRCSPKSGHDTVSWYQQALGQGPQFIFQYYEEEERQRGNFPDRFSGHQFPNYSSELNVNALLLGDSALYLCASSWWDRGYGNTIYFGEGSWLTVV.

The chain couples TRBV5-8 to TRBJ2-7; D not certain. V lost 1 base to trimming and J lost 6 bases, with 20 bases between them. Looked up from germline, CDR1 is SGHTS and CDR2 is YDEGEE. The CDR3 runs to 16 residues. The DNA of the CDR3 is TGTGCCAGCAGCTTGTTAACCGTCAAAGCTCAGTCCGAGCAGTACTTC. It specifies CASSLLTVKAQSEQYF.

This chain links TRBV27 with TRBJ1-2; possible D gene TRBD1, 6 bases. Germline V gene data show CDR1 as MNHEY and CDR2 as SMNVEV (reference sequence). The V end lost 2 bases, the J end lost 5 bases, and 9 bases lay between the germline ends. CDR3 size: 13 residues. In DNA form, the CDR3 reads TGTGCCAGCAGTTTAAGCACAGGGTATGGCTACACCTTC. Translating it yields CASSLSTGYGYTF.

The gene calls are TRBV11-2 and TRBJ2-3, with 7 bases matching TRBD2. The CDR3 is made up of 16 amino acids. Germline assignment: CDR1 SGHAT and CDR2 FQNNGV. V was clipped by 5 bases and J by 5 bases; unmatched bases: 13. In DNA, the CDR3 is TGTGCCAGCAGCATCCCTAGCGGAGGGGCGGGAGATACGCAGTATTTT. Translated: CASSIPSGGAGDTQYF.

The chain has TRBV10-3 and TRBJ2-7; D possibly uses TRBD1 or TRBD2 (5 bases each). Germline CDR1 is ENHRY and CDR2 is SYGVKD. The CDR3 has 12 amino acids. Trimming took off 8 bases at V and 6 bases at J, with 14 bases between the two ends. Written as DNA, the CDR3 is TGTGCCATCGGGGGTCTCTCTCCCGAGCAGTACTTC. Its translation: CAIGGLSPEQYF.